These 27 T cell receptor beta chains came from one sample sequenced in a study of T cell responses to AZD1222 COVID-19 vaccine. Produced via immunoSEQ multiplex PCR; TCRdb's table is partial and in-frame only. Of about 68,000 clones listed, about 80% were seen once; the top ten hold around 10%. The starting material was peripheral blood, obtained on day 0 of AZD1222 vaccination. These receptors originate from an adult in good health.

The chain combines TRBV10-3 with TRBJ1-2, with 7 nucleotides matching TRBD1. The V gene's germline CDR1 is ENHRY and CDR2 SYGVKD. The CDR3 contains 13 residues. V shed 2 bases and J 6 bases; nucleotides not matched to a gene: 3. This chain's CDR3 is CAISETGVNGYTF. In DNA, the CDR3 is TGTGCCATCAGTGAGACAGGGGTTAATGGCTACACCTTC.

This clone was counted a single time. V and J are TRBV10-3 and TRBJ1-4, with D tentatively TRBD1 (5 bases). Deletions cut 3 bases from V and 7 bases from J, with 21 bases between. Looked up from germline, CDR1 is ENHRY and CDR2 is SYGVKD. This CDR3 has 17 residues. In DNA, the CDR3 is TGTGCCATCAGTGACTTCGGCATTGGGGGATCGGGTGAAAAACTGTTTTTT. Protein product: CAISDFGIGGSGEKLFF.

V and J are TRBV7-9 and TRBJ1-1; D not certain. The CDR3 totals 14 residues. V lost 3 bases and J lost 4, with 12 bases in between. The germline gives CDR1 SEHNR, CDR2 FQNEAQ (reference sequence). In nucleotides, the CDR3 is TGTGCCAGCAGCTTCCCGGGCCTGAGCACTGAAGCTTTCTTT. It yields the protein CASSFPGLSTEAFF.

This clone was counted a few times. The chain has TRBV7-9 and TRBJ1-1, with 9 bases identical to TRBD1. The CDR3 consists of 13 residues. V lost 5 bases and J lost 5; bases outside the gene matches: 3. Germline V CDR1 and CDR2: SEHNR, FQNEAQ (reference sequence). CDR3 protein: CASSGGTGTEAFF. The CDR3 bases are TGTGCCAGCAGCGGTGGGACAGGGACTGAAGCTTTCTTT.

The chain employs TRBV30 and TRBJ1-5; D gene uncertain. The CDR3 consists of 15 residues. Germline V gene data show CDR1 as GTSNPN and CDR2 as SVGIG (reference sequence). V lost 0 bases to trimming and J lost 1 base, with 10 bases between them. The CDR3, as DNA: TGTGCCTGGAGTGTTGGCAGCTCCAGCAATCAGCCCCAGCATTTT. Encoded protein: CAWSVGSSSNQPQHF.

This chain joins TRBV3-1 (or the pseudogene TRBV3-2) and TRBJ2-1; D is ambiguous. The CDR3 has 15 residues. V lost 8 bases and J lost 2, with 16 bases in between. CDR1 and CDR2 (germline): LGHDT, YNNKEL (reference sequence). This chain's CDR3 is CASGSKGYTYNEQFF. CDR3 sequence (DNA): TGTGCCAGCGGCTCAAAGGGTTATACCTACAATGAGCAGTTCTTC.

CDR3 in amino acids: CASSEALLAGGPAYNEQFF. The CDR3 region has the DNA TGTGCCAGCAGTGAAGCGCTTCTGGCGGGGGGGCCCGCATACAATGAGCAGTTCTTC. This sequence joins TRBV2 and TRBJ2-1, with 9 bases aligning to TRBD2. This CDR3 is 19 amino acids long. The germline V gene has CDR1 SNHLY and CDR2 FYNNEI. V lost 0 bases to trimming and J lost 4 bases; unmatched junction nucleotides: 13.

CDR3 loop: CGSKAGNEQFF. The CDR3 coding sequence is TGTGGATCTAAGGCTGGCAATGAGCAGTTCTTC. The chain recombines TRBV6-8 with TRBJ2-1, with unresolved D. Germline CDR1 reads MNHGY; CDR2 reads SAAAGT. The CDR3 is 11 residues long.

This clone was observed a handful of times. The rearrangement links TRBV28 to TRBJ1-5; D gene ambiguous. The CDR3 length is 12 residues. Trimming shortened V by 6 bases and J by 4 bases, and 7 bases separated the two germline ends. Germline V gives CDR1 MDHEN, CDR2 SYDVKM. CDR3 sequence: CASSEENQPQHF. DNA for the CDR3: TGTGCCAGCAGCGAGGAGAATCAGCCCCAGCATTTT.

The rearrangement uses TRBV4-3 and TRBJ2-7, with D possibly matching TRBD1 (6 bases). Germline-derived CDR1 and CDR2 are LGHNA and YSLEER. V shed 2 bases and J shed 7 bases, with 24 bases lying between them. The CDR3 consists of 17 residues. Here the CDR3 reads CASSQHLRVTGLEEQYF. CDR3 bases: TGCGCCAGCAGCCAACATCTTAGGGTGACAGGATTGGAGGAGCAGTACTTC.

This rearrangement joins TRBV28 to TRBJ1-1; TRBD1 might be the D (6 bases). The V and J ends lost 8 bases and 7 bases respectively, with 17 bases between them. This CDR3 has 13 residues. Germline values: CDR1 MDHEN, CDR2 SYDVKM. CDR3: CASLAGVYDEAFF. The CDR3 region has the DNA TGTGCCAGCCTAGCAGGGGTATACGATGAAGCTTTCTTT.

This rearrangement joins TRBV6-5 to TRBJ1-2; no firm D call. Germline V gene sequence: CDR1 MNHEY, CDR2 SVGAGI. The CDR3 runs to 12 residues. Trimming cost V 4 bases and J 6 bases, with 9 bases left between them. In nucleotides, the CDR3 is TGTGCCAGCAGTTCCTCTAGGGATGGCTACACCTTC. Translating gives CASSSSRDGYTF.

This chain links TRBV24-1 with TRBJ2-2; no clear D. The CDR3 has 13 amino acids. V shed 7 bases and J shed 1 base, with 6 bases lying between them. Germline assignment: CDR1 KGHDR and CDR2 SFDVKD. The CDR3 reads CATRMGNTGELFF. In DNA, the CDR3 is TGTGCCACCAGAATGGGGAACACCGGGGAGCTGTTTTTT.

The J gene is TRBJ1-4, the V gene TRBV5-8, with D possibly matching TRBD1 (5 bases). V shed 7 bases and J shed 10 bases, with 14 bases lying between them. Germline V gene lookup returns CDR1 SGHTS and CDR2 YDEGEE. This CDR3 region has 12 residues. CDR3 in DNA: TGTGCCAGCGCCCGGGACGTTGGAAAACTGTTTTTT. Protein product: CASARDVGKLFF.

Note on this clone: Other DNA sequences in the same sample also yield this CDR3. This chain connects TRBV27 to TRBJ2-3; 9 bases agree with TRBD2. V shed 6 bases, J shed 1 base, and the junction held 2 bases outside the gene matches. The CDR3 consists of 14 residues. Germline values: CDR1 MNHEY, CDR2 SMNVEV (reference sequence). For the CDR3, the DNA is TGTGCCAGCAGCTGGACTAGCGGCACAGATACGCAGTATTTT. The encoded protein is CASSWTSGTDTQYF.

The rearrangement uses TRBV6-5 and TRBJ1-4; D perhaps matches TRBD1 (5 bases). V was trimmed by 6 bases and J by 8 bases, leaving 19 bases between them. The CDR3 consists of 15 residues. Germline CDR1 MNHEY, CDR2 SVGAGI. CDR3 loop: CASSLVRGAGEKLFF. CDR3 bases: TGTGCCAGCAGCCTTGTACGAGGGGCTGGAGAAAAACTGTTTTTT.

The V call is TRBV14, the J call TRBJ2-5; 7 bases line up with TRBD1. Germline V gene sequence: CDR1 SGHDN, CDR2 FVKESK. The V and J ends lost 8 bases and 2 bases, in that order; junction bases with no gene match: 14. CDR3 length: 16 residues. The DNA of the CDR3 is TGTGCCAGCCAACAAGGAGTCCCGGGACAGCAAGAGACCCAGTACTTC. It codes for CASQQGVPGQQETQYF.

The chain combines TRBV16 with TRBJ2-3, with D maybe TRBD2 (6 bases). The V gene lost 7 bases and the J gene lost 3 bases, with 14 bases spanning the gap. Per germline, CDR1 KGHSY and CDR2 FQNENV. The CDR3 covers 14 residues. The CDR3 loop reads CASTGTGDTDTQYF. In nucleotides, the CDR3 is TGTGCCAGCACCGGGACTGGTGATACAGATACGCAGTATTTT.

This clone was counted a single time. The chain employs TRBV5-6 and TRBJ1-2; TRBD1 matches 7 bases. V was pared by 4 bases and J by 8 bases, with 8 bases of the junction left unmatched. The germline V gene encodes CDR1 SGHDT and CDR2 YYEEEE. This CDR3 is 13 amino acids long. DNA for the CDR3: TGTGCCAGCAGCCCTGACAGGGATACGGGCTACACCTTC. This encodes CASSPDRDTGYTF. Looking up the rest from reference TRBV5-6 and TRBJ1-2 gives the full variable domain: DAGVTQSPTHLIKTRGQQVTLRCSPKSGHDTVSWYQQALGQGPQFIFQYYEEEERQRGNFPDRFSGHQFPNYSSELNVNALLLGDSALYLCASSPDRDTGYTFGSGTRLTVV.

The table lists this clone with a count of one. J is TRBJ2-3 and V is TRBV6-4; perhaps TRBD2 as D (5 bases). V lost 8 bases and J 4 bases, leaving 19 bases between the germline ends. CDR3 length: 15 amino acids. CDR1 is MRHNA, CDR2 SNTAGT, per germline. CDR3 region: CASRRTGIQSDTQYF. The CDR3 DNA reads TGTGCCAGCCGCCGGACGGGGATTCAGTCAGATACGCAGTATTTT.

This clone showed up just a few times. The chain joins TRBV30 to TRBJ1-6; D gene uncertain. This CDR3 contains 10 residues. Germline assignment: CDR1 GTSNPN and CDR2 SVGIG (reference sequence). V lost 5 bases to trimming and J lost 14 bases, with 10 bases between them. The CDR3 bases are TGTGCCTGGGGGTACGAATCCCTCCACTTT. This sequence encodes CAWGYESLHF.

The chain joins TRBV29-1 to TRBJ2-3, with 10 bases identical to TRBD1. V was clipped by 7 bases and J by 4 bases; unmatched bases: 5. Germline assignment: CDR1 SQVTM and CDR2 ANQGSEA. The CDR3 loop spans 13 amino acids. The CDR3 reads CSARTGGPDTQYF. The CDR3 DNA sequence: TGCAGCGCCCGGACAGGGGGACCAGATACGCAGTATTTT.

This chain joins TRBV10-3 and TRBJ1-1, with D tentatively TRBD1 (5 bases). CDR1 and CDR2 (germline): ENHRY, SYGVKD. Trimming removed 10 bases from V and 0 bases from J, with 12 bases in between. The CDR3 length is 13 residues. The CDR3 here is CASLGGLNTEAFF. As DNA, the CDR3 is TGTGCCAGCTTGGGGGGTTTGAACACTGAAGCTTTCTTT.

V gene TRBV5-1 combines with J gene TRBJ1-3; 7 bases fit TRBD1. The CDR3 runs to 20 residues. Germline CDR1 and CDR2: SGHRS and YFSETQ. V trimming: 4 bases; J trimming: 1 base; junction bases outside the gene matches: 20. CDR3 sequence reads: CASSPGLQGPIYLSGNTIYF. CDR3 DNA: TGCGCCAGCAGCCCAGGATTACAGGGGCCAATTTATCTATCTGGAAACACCATATATTTT.

The chain uses TRBV9 and TRBJ2-1, with D perhaps assigned TRBD1 or TRBD2 (5 bases each). The CDR3 length is 14 residues. Trimming shortened V by 0 bases and J by 4 bases, and 8 bases separated the two germline ends. Germline V gives CDR1 SGDLS, CDR2 YYNGEE. CDR3 region: CASSVGDGYNEQFF. As DNA, the CDR3 is TGTGCCAGCAGCGTAGGGGACGGATACAATGAGCAGTTCTTC. Variable domain in full (rest from reference TRBV9 and TRBJ2-1): DSGVTQTPKHLITATGQRVTLRCSPRSGDLSVYWYQQSLDQGLQFLIQYYNGEERAKGNILERFSAQQFPDLHSELNLSSLELGDSALYFCASSVGDGYNEQFFGPGTRLTVL.

This clone showed up just a few times. The chain is built from TRBV2 and TRBJ1-3; no clear D gene. The CDR3 has 16 residues. Between the trimmed V and J ends, which lost 0 bases and 2 bases, there was a span of 11 bases. In germline, CDR1 is SNHLY, CDR2 FYNNEI. CDR3 amino acids: CASSEAAPGTGNTIYF. CDR3 nucleotide sequence: TGTGCCAGCAGTGAAGCGGCCCCCGGGACTGGAAACACCATATATTTT. The full variable domain, rest sourced from reference TRBV2 and TRBJ1-3, is EPEVTQTPSHQVTQMGQEVILRCVPISNHLYFYWYRQILGQKVEFLVSFYNNEISEKSEIFDDQFSVERPDGSNFTLKIRSTKLEDSAMYFCASSEAAPGTGNTIYFGEGSWLTVV.

The chain carries TRBV12-2 and TRBJ1-1. TRBV12-2 has pseudogene status. The length of the CDR3 is 18 residues. CDR3 region: CASRLFQQFYFMNTEAFF. The CDR3 bases are TGTGCAAGTCGCTTATTCCAGCAGTTTTATTTCATGAACACTGAAGCTTTCTTT.